This T cell receptor (beta chain) was observed in a study of STAT5B mutations in CD4+ large granular lymphocyte leukemia. Study-level background: Among healthy controls, a particular HLA allele went with more CDR3 'QG' motifs.

Per germline, CDR1 SGHTA and CDR2 FQGNSA. The ends were cut back, 0 bases at V and 6 bases at J, with 12 bases in the middle. The CDR3 totals 14 residues. The table came from immunoSEQ multiplex PCR; TCRdb's copy has only in-frame clones and leaves some out. This table has over 25,000 clones, about 70% appearing once. The chain links TRBV7-2 to TRBJ2-7; D is possibly TRBD1 (6 bases). The material sequenced was CD4+ T cells from blood buffy coats. This clonotype originated in a human donor in good health. CDR3 bases: TGTGCCAGCAGCTTAGCGGCAGGGGCCCGCGAGCAGTACTTC. This gives the protein CASSLAAGAREQYF.